This TCR beta chain was documented in a study of PD-1 blockade in classical Hodgkin lymphoma. CDR1 and CDR2 (germline): LNHNV, YYDKDF (reference sequence). Trimming stripped 0 bases from V and 5 bases from J, with 10 bases between. The CDR3 spans 14 residues. Time point denoted: cycle 4 day 1 (C4D1), after 5 to 7 weeks of nivolumab. Every patient experienced relapse after autologous stem cell transplantation, and brentuximab vedotin exposure varied. Generated by immunoSEQ multiplex PCR, the TCRdb table keeps only in-frame clones and is missing some. The data contain over 50,000 clones, 70% to 90% of them singletons.

The rearrangement uses TRBV15 and TRBJ2-5, with D unresolved. The specimen comprised peripheral blood mononuclear cells (PBMCs), sampled before the fourth cycle of nivolumab. The receptor's source is a human donor with classical Hodgkin lymphoma. CDR3 residues: CATSREGRSETQYF. CDR3 bases: TGTGCCACCAGCAGAGAGGGCCGTTCGGAGACCCAGTACTTC. The full variable domain, with the rest looked up from reference TRBV15 and TRBJ2-5, is DAMVIQNPRYQVTQFGKPVTLSCSQTLNHNVMYWYQQKSSQAPKLLFHYYDKDFNNEADTPDNFQSRRPNTSFCFLDIRSPGLGDTAMYLCATSREGRSETQYFGPGTRLLVL.